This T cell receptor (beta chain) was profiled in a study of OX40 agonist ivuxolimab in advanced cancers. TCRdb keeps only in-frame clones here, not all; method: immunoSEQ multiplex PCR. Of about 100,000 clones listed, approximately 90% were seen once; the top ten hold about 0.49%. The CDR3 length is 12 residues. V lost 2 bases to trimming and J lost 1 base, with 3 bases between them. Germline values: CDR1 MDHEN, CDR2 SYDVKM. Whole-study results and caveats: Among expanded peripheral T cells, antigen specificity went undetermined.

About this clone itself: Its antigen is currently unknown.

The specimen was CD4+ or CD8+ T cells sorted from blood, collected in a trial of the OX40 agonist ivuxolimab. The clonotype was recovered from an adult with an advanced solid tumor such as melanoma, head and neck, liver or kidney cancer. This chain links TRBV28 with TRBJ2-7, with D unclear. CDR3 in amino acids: CASSLQSYEQYF. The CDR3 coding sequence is TGTGCCAGCAGTTTACAGTCCTACGAGCAGTACTTC.